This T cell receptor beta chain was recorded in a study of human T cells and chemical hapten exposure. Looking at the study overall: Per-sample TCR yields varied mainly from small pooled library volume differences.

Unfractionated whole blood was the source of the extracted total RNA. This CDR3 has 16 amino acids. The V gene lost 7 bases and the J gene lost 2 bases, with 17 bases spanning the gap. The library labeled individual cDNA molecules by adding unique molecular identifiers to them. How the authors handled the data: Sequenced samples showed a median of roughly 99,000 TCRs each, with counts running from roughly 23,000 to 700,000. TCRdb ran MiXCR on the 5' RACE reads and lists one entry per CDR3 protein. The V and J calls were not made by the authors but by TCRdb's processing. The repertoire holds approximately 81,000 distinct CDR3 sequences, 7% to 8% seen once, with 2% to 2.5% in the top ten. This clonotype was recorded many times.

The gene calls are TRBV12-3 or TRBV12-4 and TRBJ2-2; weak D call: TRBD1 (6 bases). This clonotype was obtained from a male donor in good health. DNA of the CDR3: TGTGCCAGCACCTCCCCGGGACAAAAAAACACCGGGGAGCTGTTTTTT. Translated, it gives CASTSPGQKNTGELFF.